The subject of this entry is one TCR beta chain. Its antigen is currently unknown. From germline, CDR1 is SGHTA and CDR2 FQGNSA. The junction had 9 bases not matched to a gene; V was cut back by 6 bases and J by 0 bases. The CDR3 totals 16 residues. This sample was taken from a study of post-analysis software for immune sequencing data. Findings of the study overall: Roughly 5 TRBV segments occurring more often in patients than controls included TRBV5-6, TRBV5-1 and TRBV20-1.

The TCR beta cDNA libraries carried unique molecular identifiers. One entry per CDR3 protein, called by TCRdb with MiXCR from the PCR reads. The sample records 380,000 or so distinct CDR3 sequences, 30% to 45% being singletons. This receptor was identified in a girl between 10 and 17 years old with multiple sclerosis. This sequence joins TRBV7-2 and TRBJ2-3; 7 nucleotides match TRBD2. The sequencing sample was made of blood. The CDR3 reads CASRLGGGVSTDTQYF. The CDR3 DNA reads as TGTGCCAGCAGACTGGGGGGGGGAGTGAGCACAGATACGCAGTATTTT.